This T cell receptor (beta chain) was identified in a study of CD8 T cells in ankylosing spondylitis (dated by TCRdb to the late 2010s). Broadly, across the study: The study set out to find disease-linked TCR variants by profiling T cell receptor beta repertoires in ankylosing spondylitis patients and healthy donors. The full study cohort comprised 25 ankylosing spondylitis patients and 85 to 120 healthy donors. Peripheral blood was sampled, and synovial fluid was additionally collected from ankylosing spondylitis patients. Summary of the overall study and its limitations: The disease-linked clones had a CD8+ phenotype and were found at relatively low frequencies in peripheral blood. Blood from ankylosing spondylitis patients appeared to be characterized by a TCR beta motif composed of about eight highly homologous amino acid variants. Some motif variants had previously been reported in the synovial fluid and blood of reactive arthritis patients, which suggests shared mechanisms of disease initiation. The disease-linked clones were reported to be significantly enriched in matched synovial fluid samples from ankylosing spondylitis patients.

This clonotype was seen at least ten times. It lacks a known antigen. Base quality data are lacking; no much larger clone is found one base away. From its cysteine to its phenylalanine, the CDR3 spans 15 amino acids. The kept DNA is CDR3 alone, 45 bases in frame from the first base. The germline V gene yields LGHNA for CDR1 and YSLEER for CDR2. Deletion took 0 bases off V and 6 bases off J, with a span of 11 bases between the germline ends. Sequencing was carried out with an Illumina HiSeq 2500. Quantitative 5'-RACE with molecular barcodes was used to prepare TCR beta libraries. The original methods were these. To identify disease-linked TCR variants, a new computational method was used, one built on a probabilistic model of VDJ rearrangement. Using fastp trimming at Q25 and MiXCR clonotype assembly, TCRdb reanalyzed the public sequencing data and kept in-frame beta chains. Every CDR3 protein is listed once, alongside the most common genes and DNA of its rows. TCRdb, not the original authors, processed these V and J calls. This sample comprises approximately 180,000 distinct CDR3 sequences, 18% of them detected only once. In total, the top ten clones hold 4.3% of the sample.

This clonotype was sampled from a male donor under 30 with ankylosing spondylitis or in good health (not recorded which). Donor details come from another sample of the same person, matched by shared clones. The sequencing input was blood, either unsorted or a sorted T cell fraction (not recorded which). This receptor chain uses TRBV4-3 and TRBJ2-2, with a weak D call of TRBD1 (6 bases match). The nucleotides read TGCGCCAGCAGCCAAGATCGCCAGGGGCCCGGGGAGCTGTTTTTT. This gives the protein CASSQDRQGPGELFF.